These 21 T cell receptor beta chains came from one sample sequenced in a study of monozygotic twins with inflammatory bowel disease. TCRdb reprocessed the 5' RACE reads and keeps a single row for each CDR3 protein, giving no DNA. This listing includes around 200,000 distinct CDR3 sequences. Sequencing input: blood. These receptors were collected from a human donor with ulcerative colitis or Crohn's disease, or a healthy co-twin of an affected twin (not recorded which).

CDR3 in amino acids: CASSEMLGAFF. The chain combines TRBV2 with TRBJ1-1. This CDR3 is built from 11 residues. Germline V CDR1 and CDR2: SNHLY, FYNNEI.

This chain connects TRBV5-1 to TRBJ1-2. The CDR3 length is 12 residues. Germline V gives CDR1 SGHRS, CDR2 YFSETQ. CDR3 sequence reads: CASSWTELGYTF.

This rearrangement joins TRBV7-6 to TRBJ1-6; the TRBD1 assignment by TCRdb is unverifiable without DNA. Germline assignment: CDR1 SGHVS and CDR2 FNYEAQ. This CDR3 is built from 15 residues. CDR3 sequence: CASSLVDRTNSPLHF. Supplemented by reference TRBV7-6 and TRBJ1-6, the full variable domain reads GAGVSQSPRYKVTKRGQDVALRCDPISGHVSLYWYRQALGQGPEFLTYFNYEAQQDKSGLPNDRFSAERPEGSISTLTIQRTEQRDSAMYRCASSLVDRTNSPLHFGNGTRLTVT.

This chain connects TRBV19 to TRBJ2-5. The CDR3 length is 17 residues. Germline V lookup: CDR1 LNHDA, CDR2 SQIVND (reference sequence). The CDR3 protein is CASSPRLGTSGTETQYF.

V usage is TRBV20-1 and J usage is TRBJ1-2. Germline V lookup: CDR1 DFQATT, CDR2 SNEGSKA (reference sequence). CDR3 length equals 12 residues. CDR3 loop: CSAPGPQRGYTF.

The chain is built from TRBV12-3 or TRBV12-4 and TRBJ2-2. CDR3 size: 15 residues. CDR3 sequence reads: CASSLTGMFTGELFF.

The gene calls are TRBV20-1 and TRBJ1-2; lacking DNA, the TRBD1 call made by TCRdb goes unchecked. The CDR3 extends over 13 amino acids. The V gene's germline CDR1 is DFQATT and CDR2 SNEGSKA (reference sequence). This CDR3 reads CSAWTGGEDGYTF.

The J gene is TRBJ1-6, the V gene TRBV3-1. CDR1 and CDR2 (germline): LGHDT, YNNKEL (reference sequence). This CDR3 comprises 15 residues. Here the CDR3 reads CASSQEAVNNSPLHF.

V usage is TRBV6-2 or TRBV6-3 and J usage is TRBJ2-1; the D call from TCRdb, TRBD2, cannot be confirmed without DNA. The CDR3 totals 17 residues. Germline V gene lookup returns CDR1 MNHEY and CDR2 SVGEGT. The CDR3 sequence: CASSDRRRLALHNEQFF.

CDR3 sequence: CASSLAGGSSYEQYF. V usage is TRBV5-1 and J usage is TRBJ2-7; TCRdb's D call, TRBD1, is unchecked because there is no DNA. The CDR3 length is 15 residues. CDR1 is SGHRS and CDR2 is YFSETQ in the germline V gene. Together with reference TRBV5-1 and TRBJ2-7, the CDR3 gives the full variable domain: KAGVTQTPRYLIKTRGQQVTLSCSPISGHRSVSWYQQTPGQGLQFLFEYFSETQRNKGNFPGRFSGRQFSNSRSEMNVSTLELGDSALYLCASSLAGGSSYEQYFGPGTRLTVT.

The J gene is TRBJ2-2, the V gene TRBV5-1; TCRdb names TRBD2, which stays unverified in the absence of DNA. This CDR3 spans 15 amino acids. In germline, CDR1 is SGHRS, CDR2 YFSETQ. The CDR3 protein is CASSSKRGNTGELFF.

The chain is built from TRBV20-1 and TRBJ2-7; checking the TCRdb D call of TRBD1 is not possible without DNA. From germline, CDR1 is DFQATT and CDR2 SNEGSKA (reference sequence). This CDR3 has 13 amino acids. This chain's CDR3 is CSVQGFGSGEQYF.

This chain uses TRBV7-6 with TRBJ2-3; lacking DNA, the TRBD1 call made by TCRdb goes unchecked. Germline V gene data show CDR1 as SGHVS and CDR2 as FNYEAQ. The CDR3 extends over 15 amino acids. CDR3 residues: CASSLAGGTTDTQYF.

CDR3 amino acids: CASSSPATLEDSGEQYF. This sequence joins TRBV7-6 and TRBJ2-7; TCRdb picks TRBD2, but there is no DNA to check that call. In germline, CDR1 is SGHVS, CDR2 FNYEAQ. The CDR3 totals 17 residues.

The CDR3 reads CASSGIGSLHEQYF. The rearrangement uses TRBV2 and TRBJ2-7. CDR3 size: 14 residues. CDR1 is SNHLY, CDR2 FYNNEI, per germline.

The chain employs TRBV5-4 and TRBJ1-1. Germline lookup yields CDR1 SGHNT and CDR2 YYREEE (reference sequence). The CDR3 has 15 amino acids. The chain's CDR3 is CASSQYFRRETEAFF.

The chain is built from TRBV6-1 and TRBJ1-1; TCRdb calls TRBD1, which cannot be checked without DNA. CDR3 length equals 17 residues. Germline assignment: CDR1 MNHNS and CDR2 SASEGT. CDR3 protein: CASRERTGRDMNTEAFF.

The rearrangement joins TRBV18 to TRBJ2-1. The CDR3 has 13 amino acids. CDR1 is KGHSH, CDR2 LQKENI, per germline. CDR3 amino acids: CASSPTQGDEQFF.

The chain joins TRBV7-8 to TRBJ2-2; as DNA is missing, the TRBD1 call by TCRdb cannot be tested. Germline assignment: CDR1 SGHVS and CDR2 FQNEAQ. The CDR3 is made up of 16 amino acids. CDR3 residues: CASSAYRGANTGELFF.

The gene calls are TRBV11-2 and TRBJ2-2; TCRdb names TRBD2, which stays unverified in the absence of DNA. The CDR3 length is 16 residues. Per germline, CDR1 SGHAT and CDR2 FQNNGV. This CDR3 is CASSLQSGSIPGSVFF.

CDR3 residues: CATSDFQEHTQYF. The chain recombines TRBV24-1 with TRBJ2-3. Germline V CDR1 and CDR2: KGHDR, SFDVKD. The CDR3 length is 13 residues.